The following is a T cell receptor (beta chain) sequence with its context. As yet, its antigen is unknown. Only in-frame clones appear in the TCRdb table, and some are missing; sequencing was by immunoSEQ multiplex PCR. The profile shows 25,000 to 30,000 clones, more than 80% of them singletons. The data originate from a study of neoadjuvant nivolumab and ipilimumab in lung cancer. Study-wide points: Resected-tumor TCR richness correlated positively with pretherapy blood richness.

Germline assignment: CDR1 SEHNR and CDR2 FQNEAQ (reference sequence). The V end was cut by 4 bases, the J end by 5 bases, with 11 bases between. The CDR3 totals 13 residues. The sample was tumor tissue, taken after neoadjuvant nivolumab, alone or with ipilimumab, at or shortly before surgery. This TCR derives from an adult with non-small cell lung cancer. The chain recombines TRBV7-9 with TRBJ2-5; D perhaps matches TRBD1 (6 bases). CDR3 nucleotide sequence: TGTGCCAGCAGCTCAGGGGTTGCGGAGACCCAGTACTTC. Residues: CASSSGVAETQYF.